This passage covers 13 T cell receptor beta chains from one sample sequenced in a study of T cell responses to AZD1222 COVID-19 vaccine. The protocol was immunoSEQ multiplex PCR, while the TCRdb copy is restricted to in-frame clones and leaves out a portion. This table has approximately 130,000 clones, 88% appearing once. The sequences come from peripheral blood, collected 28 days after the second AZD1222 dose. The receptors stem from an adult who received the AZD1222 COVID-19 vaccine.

This chain's CDR3 is CASSLAGNTEAFF. CDR3 bases: TGCGCCAGCAGCTTGGCCGGTAACACTGAAGCTTTCTTT. The gene calls are TRBV5-1 and TRBJ1-1; the D is unclear. Germline V CDR1 and CDR2: SGHRS, YFSETQ. The CDR3 is 13 residues long. With 0 bases removed from V and 2 bases from J, the gap between germline ends came to 5 bases.

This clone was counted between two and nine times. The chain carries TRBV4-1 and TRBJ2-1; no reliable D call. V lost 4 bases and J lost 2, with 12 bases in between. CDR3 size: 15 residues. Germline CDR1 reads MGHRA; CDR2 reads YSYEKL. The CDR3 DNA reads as TGCGCCAGCAGCCCGTTTATATTCCCCTACAATGAGCAGTTCTTC. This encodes CASSPFIFPYNEQFF.

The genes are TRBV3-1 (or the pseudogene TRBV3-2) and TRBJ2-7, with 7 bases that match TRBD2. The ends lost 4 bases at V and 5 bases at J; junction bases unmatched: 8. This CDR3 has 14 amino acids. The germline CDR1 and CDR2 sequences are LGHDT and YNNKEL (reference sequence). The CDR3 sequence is CASSLRERGNEQYF. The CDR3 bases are TGTGCCAGCAGCCTTCGGGAGCGGGGCAACGAGCAGTACTTC.

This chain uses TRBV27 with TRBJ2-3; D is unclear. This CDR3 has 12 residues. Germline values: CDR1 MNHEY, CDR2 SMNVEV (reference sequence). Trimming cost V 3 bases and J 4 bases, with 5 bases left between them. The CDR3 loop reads CASSFGADTQYF. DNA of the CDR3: TGTGCCAGCAGTTTTGGGGCAGATACGCAGTATTTT.

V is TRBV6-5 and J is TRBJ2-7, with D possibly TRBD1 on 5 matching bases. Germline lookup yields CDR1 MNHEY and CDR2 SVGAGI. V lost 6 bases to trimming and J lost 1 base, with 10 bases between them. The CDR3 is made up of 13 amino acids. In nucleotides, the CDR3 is TGTGCCAGCAGGAGGAAGGGGTCCTACGAGCAGTACTTC. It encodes CASRRKGSYEQYF.

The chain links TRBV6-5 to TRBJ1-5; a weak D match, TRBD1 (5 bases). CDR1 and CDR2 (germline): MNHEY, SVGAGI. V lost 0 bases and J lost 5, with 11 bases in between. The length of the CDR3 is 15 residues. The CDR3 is CASSYSGDRDQPQHF. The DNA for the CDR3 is TGTGCCAGCAGTTACTCGGGGGACCGAGATCAGCCCCAGCATTTT.

CDR3 loop: CASSEARTDQETQYF. For the CDR3, the DNA is TGTGCCAGCAGTGAAGCGCGGACAGATCAAGAGACCCAGTACTTC. This sequence joins TRBV2 and TRBJ2-5, with a possible D match to TRBD1 (6 bases). Germline V gene sequence: CDR1 SNHLY, CDR2 FYNNEI. V was clipped by 0 bases and J by 2 bases, with 10 bases between them. The CDR3 sequence is 15 residues long. Variable domain in full (rest from reference TRBV2 and TRBJ2-5): EPEVTQTPSHQVTQMGQEVILRCVPISNHLYFYWYRQILGQKVEFLVSFYNNEISEKSEIFDDQFSVERPDGSNFTLKIRSTKLEDSAMYFCASSEARTDQETQYFGPGTRLLVL.

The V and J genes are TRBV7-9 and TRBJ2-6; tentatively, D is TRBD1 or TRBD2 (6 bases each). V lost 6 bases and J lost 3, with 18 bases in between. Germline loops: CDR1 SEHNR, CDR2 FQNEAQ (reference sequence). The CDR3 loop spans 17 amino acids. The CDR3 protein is CASRPAEGVGGANVLTF. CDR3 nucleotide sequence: TGTGCCAGCAGACCCGCGGAGGGGGTCGGTGGGGCCAACGTCCTGACTTTC.

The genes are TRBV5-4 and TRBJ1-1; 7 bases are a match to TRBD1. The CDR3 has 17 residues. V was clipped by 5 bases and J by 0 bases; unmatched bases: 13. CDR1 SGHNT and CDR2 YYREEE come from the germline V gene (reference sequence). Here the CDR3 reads CASRDRVGTEMNTEAFF. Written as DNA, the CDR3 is TGTGCCAGCAGGGACCGAGTAGGGACAGAGATGAACACTGAAGCTTTCTTT.

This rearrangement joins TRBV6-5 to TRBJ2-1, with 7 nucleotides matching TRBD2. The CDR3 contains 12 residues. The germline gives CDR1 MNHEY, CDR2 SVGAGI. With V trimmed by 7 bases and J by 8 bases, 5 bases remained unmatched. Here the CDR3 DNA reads TGTGCCAGCACCGGTGGGGGGGATGAGCAGTTCTTC. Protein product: CASTGGGDEQFF.

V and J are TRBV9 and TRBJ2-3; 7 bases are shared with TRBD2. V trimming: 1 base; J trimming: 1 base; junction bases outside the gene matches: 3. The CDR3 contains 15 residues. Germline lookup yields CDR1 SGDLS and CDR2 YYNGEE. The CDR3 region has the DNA TGTGCCAGCAGCGTACTAGCGGTCGGCACAGATACGCAGTATTTT. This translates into CASSVLAVGTDTQYF.

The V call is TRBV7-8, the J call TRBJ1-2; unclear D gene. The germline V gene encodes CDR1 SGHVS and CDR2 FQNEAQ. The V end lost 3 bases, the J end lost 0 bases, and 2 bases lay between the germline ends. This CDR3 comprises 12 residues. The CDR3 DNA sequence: TGTGCCAGCAGCTTGTCTAACTATGGCTACACCTTC. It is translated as CASSLSNYGYTF.

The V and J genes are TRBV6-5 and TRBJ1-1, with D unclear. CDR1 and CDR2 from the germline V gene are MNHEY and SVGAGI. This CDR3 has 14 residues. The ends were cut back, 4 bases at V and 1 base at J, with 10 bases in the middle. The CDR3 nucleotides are TGTGCCAGCAGTTTTGAGGGCAGGAACACTGAAGCTTTCTTT. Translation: CASSFEGRNTEAFF.